Sequencing of this TCR delta chain was carried out in a study of gamma-delta chains in newborns, infants, children (dated by TCRdb to 2018 to 2020). Describing the broader study: According to the title of the study, polyclonal expansion of innate gammadelta T cells immediately after birth is driven by microbial exposure. The study investigated how microbial exposure shaped innate gammadelta T cell populations in human newborns immediately after birth.

The germline V gene yields GEAIGNYY for CDR1 and EKD for CDR2. The CDR3 starts with the cysteine, ends with the phenylalanine, and has 16 residues. Only the CDR3 portion is preserved as DNA: 48 bases, with reading frame beginning at the first base. TCRdb records Illumina MiSeq as the sequencer. Via CATT, TCRdb reprocessed the public reads, and rows with identical DNA were then joined. The sample contains over 5,500 delta-chain clones, 11% of them found a single time. Clones ranked in the top ten supply roughly 7% of the sample. This clone turned up a few times. Its antigen is not yet known. TCRdb and the translated DNA give different amino acids at residue 14; the protein presented here is the one translated from the DNA.

The V gene is TRDV2 and the J gene is TRDJ1; TRDD3 matches 8 bases in the middle. The sample was blood. This receptor was taken from a child who was a newborn, infant or young child, either healthy, febrile or measles-vaccinated (not recorded which). CDR3 loop: CACDTLVGGGFDKPIF. DNA sequence: TGTGCCTGTGACACCCTGGTCGGTGGGGGATTCGATAAACCCATCTTT.